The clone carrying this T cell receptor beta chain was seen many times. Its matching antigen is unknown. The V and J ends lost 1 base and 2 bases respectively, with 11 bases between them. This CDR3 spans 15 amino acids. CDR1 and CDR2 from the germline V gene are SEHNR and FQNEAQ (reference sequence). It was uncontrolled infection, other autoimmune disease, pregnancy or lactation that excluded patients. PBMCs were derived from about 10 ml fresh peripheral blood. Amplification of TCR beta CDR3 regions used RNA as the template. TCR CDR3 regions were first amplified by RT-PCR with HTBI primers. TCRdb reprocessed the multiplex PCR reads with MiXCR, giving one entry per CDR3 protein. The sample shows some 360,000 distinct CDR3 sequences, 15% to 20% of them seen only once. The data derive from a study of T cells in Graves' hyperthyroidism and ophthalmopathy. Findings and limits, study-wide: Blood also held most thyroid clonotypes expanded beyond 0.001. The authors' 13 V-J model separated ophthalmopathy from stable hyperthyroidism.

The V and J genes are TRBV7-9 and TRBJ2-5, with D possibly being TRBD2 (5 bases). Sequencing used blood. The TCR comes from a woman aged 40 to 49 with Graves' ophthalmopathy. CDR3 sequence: CASSLDSGVQETQYF. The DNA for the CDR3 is TGTGCCAGCAGCTTAGATTCCGGGGTTCAAGAGACCCAGTACTTC.